The clone carrying this T cell receptor (beta chain) was observed once. The target antigen is unknown. These data come from a study of cytomegalovirus exposure and HLA in healthy donors. The CDR3 has 15 amino acids. The ends lost 4 bases at V and 3 bases at J; junction bases unmatched: 5. CDR1 and CDR2 from the germline V gene are MNHNS and SASEGT. PCR used 60 Vbeta primers and 13 Jbeta primers. The data were produced by immunoSEQ multiplex PCR, yet TCRdb's version contains in-frame clones alone and is incomplete. The sample includes about 200,000 clones, 75% to 80% of them seen just once. Findings of the study overall: In a later analysis, productive TCRs from donors in an Asian-associated ancestry cluster reportedly carried fewer N-insertions than the cohort mean. Because they were indistinguishable, some V segments, including TRBV6-2 and TRBV6-3, were excluded.

The specimen was PBMCs. The TCR was taken from a male donor in good health and CMV-seronegative. The genes are TRBV6-1 and TRBJ2-7, with 11 bases aligning to TRBD1. The CDR3 bases are TGTGCCAGCAGTGCTCCCGGGACAGGGGGCTACGAGCAGTACTTC. This translates into CASSAPGTGGYEQYF.